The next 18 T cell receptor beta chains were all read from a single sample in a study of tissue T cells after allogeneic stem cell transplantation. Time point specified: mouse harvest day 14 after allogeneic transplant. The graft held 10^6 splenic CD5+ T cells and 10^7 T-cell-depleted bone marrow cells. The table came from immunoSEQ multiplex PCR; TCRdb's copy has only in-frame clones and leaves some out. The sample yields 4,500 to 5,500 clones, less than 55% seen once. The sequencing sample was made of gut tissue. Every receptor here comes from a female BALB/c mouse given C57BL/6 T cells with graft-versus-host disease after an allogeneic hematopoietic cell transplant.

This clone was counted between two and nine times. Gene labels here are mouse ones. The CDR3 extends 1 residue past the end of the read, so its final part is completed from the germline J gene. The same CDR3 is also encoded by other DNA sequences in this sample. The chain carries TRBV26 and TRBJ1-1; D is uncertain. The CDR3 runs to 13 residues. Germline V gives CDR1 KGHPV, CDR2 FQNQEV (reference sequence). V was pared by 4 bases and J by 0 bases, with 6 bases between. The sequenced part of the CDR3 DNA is TGTGCCAGCAGTCGCCAGGCAAACACAGAAGTCTTC. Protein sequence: CASSRQANTEVF. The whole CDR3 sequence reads CASSRQANTEVFF.

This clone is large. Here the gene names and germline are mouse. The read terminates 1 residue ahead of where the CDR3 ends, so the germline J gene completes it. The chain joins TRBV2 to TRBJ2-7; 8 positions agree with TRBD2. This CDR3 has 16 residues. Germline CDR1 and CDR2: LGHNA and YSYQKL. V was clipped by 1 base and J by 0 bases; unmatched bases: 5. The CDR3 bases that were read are TGTGCCAGCAGCCAAGGTTCTGGGGGGCTCTCCTATGAACAGTAC. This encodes CASSQGSGGLSYEQY. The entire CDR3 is CASSQGSGGLSYEQYF.

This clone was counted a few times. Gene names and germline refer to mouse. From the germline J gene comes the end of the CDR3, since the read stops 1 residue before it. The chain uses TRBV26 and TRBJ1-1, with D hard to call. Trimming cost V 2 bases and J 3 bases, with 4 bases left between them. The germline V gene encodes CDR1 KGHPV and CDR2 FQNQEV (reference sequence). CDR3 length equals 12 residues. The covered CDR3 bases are TGTGCCAGCAGTCTGGGGGACACAGAAGTCTTC. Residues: CASSLGDTEVF. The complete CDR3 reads CASSLGDTEVFF.

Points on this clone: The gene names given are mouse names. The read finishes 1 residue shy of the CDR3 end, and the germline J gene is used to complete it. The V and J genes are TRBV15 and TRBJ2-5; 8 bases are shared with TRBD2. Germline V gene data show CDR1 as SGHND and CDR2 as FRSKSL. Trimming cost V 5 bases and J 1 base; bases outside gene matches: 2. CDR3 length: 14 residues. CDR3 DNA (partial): TGTGCCAGCAGTCGGGGACTGGACCAAGACACCCAGTAC. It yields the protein CASSRGLDQDTQY. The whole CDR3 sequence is CASSRGLDQDTQYF.

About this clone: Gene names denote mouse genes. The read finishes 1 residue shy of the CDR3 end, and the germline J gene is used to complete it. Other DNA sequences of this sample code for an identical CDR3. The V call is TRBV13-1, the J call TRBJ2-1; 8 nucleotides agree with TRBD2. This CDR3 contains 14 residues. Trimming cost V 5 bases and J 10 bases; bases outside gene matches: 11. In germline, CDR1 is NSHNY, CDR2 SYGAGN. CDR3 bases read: TGTGCCAGCAGGATCGGGGGGGCGGGGGCGGAGCAGTTC. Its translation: CASRIGGAGAEQF. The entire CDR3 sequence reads CASRIGGAGAEQFF.

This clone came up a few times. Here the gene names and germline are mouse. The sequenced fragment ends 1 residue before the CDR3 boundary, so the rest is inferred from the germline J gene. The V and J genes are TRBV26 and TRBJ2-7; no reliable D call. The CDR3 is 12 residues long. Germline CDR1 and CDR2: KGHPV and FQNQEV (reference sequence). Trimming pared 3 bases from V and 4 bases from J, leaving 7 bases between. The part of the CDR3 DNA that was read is TGTGCCAGCAGTCTCGACAAATATGAACAGTAC. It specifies CASSLDKYEQY. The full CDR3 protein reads CASSLDKYEQYF.

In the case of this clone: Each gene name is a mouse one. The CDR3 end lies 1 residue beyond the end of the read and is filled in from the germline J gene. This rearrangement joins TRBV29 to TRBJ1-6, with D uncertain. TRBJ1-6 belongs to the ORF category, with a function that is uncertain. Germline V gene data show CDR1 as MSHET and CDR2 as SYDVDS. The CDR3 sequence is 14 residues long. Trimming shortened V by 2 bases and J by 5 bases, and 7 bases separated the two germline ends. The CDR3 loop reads CASSLNRNNSPLYF. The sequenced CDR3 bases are TGTGCTAGCAGTTTAAACAGAAATAATTCGCCCCTCTAC.

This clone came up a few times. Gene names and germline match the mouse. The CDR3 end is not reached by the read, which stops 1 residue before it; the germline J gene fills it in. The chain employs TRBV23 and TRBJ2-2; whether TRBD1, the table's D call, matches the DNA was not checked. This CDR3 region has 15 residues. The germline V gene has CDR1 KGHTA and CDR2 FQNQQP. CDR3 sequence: CSSSHRQPNTGQLYF. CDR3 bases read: TGCTCCAGCAGTCATAGACAGCCAAACACCGGGCAGCTCTAC.

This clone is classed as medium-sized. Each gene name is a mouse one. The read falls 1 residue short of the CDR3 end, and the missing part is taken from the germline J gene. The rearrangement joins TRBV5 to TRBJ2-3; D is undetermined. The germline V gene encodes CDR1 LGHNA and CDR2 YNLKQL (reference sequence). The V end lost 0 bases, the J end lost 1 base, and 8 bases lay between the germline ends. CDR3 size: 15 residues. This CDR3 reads CASSQESGRAETLYF. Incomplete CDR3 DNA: TGTGCCAGCAGCCAAGAAAGTGGGCGTGCAGAAACGCTGTAT.

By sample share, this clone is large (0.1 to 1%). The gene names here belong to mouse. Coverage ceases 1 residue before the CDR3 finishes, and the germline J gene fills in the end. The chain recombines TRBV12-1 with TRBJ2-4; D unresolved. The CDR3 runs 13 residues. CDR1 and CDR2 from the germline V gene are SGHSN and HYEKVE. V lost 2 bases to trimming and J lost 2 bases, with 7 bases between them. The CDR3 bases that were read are TGTGCCAGCTCTCGACAAAATCAAAACACCTTGTAC. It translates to CASSRQNQNTLY. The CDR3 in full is CASSRQNQNTLYF. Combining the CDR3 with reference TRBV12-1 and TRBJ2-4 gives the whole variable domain DSGVVQSPRHIIKEKGGRSVLTCIPISGHSNVVWYQQTLGKELKFLIQHYEKVERDKGFLPSRFSVQQFDDYHSEMNMSALELEDSAMYFCASSRQNQNTLYFGAGTRLSVL.

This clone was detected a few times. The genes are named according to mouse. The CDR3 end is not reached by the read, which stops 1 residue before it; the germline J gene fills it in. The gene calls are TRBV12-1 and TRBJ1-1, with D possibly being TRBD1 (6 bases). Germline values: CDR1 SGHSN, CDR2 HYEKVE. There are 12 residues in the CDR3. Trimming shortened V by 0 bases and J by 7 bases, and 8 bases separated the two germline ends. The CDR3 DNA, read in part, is TGTGCCAGCTCTCTCCAGGGGAGAGAAGTCTTC. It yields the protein CASSLQGREVF. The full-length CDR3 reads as CASSLQGREVFF.

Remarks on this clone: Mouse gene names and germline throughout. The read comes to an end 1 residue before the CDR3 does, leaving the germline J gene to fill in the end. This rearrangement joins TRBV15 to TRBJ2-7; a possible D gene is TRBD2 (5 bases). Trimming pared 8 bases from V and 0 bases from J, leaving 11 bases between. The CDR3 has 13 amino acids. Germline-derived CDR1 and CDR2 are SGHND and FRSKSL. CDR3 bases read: TGTGCCAGCCGACTGCCGAGCTCCTATGAACAGTAC. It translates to CASRLPSSYEQY. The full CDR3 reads CASRLPSSYEQYF.

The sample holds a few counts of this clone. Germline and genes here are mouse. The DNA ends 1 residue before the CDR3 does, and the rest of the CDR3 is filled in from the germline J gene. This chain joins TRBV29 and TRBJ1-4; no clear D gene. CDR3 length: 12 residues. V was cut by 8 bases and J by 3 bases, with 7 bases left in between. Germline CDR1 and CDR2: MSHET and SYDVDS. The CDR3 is CASRRTNERLFF. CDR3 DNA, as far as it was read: TGTGCTAGCCGCAGGACCAACGAAAGATTATTT.

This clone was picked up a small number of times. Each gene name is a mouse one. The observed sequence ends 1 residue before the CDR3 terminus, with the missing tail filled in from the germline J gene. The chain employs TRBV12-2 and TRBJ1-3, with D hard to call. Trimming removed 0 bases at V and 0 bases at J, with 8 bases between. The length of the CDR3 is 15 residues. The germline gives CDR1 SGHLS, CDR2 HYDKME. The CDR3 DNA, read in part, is TGTGCCAGCTCTCTCGTGGTCCGTTCTGGAAATACGCTCTAT. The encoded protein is CASSLVVRSGNTLY. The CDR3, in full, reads CASSLVVRSGNTLYF.

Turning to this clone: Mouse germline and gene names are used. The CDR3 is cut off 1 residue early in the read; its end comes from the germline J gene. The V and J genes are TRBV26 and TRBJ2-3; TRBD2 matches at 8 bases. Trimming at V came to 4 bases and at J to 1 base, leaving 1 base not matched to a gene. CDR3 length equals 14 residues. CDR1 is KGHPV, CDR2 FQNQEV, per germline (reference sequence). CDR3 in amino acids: CASSPTGGAETLYF. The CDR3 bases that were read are TGTGCCAGCAGTCCGACTGGGGGTGCAGAAACGCTGTAT.

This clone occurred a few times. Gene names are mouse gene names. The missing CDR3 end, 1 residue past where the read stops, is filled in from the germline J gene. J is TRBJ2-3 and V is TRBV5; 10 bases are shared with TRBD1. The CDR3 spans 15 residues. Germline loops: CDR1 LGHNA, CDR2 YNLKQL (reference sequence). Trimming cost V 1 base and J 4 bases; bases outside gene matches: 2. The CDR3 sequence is CASSQAGQGTETLYF. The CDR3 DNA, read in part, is TGTGCCAGCAGCCAAGCGGGACAGGGGACAGAAACGCTGTAT.

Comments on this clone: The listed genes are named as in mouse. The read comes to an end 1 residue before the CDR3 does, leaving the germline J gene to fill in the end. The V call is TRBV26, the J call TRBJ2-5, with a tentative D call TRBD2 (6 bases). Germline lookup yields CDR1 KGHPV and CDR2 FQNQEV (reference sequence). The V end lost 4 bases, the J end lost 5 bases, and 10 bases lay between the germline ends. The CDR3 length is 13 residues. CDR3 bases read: TGTGCCAGCAGTCCGGGGGGAGGAGACACCCAGTAC. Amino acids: CASSPGGGDTQY. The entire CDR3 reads CASSPGGGDTQYF.

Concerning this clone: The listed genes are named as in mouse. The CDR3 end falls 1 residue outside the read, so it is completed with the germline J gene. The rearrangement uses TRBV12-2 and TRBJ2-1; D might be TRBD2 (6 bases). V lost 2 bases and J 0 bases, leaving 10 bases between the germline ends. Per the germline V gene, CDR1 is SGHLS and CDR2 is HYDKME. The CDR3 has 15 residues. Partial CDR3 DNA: TGTGCCAGCTCTCCCTTACTGGGTAACTATGCTGAGCAGTTC. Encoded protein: CASSPLLGNYAEQF. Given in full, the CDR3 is CASSPLLGNYAEQFF. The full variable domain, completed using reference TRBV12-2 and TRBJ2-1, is NSGVVQSPRYIIKGKGERSILKCIPISGHLSVAWYQQTQGQELKFFIQHYDKMERDKGNLPSRFSVQQFDDYHSEMNMSALELEDSAVYFCASSPLLGNYAEQFFGPGTRLTVL.